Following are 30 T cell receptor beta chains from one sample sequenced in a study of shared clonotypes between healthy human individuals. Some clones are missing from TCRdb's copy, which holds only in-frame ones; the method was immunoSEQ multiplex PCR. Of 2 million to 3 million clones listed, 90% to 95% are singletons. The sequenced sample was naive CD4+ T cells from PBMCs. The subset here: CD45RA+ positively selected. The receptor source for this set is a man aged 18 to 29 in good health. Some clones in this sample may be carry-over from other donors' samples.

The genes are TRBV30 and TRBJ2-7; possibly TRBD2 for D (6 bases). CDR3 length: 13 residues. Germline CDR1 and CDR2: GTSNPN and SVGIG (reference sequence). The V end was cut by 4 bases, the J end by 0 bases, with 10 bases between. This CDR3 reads CAWTSGLSYEQYF. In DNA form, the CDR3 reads TGTGCCTGGACAAGCGGGCTCTCCTACGAGCAGTACTTC.

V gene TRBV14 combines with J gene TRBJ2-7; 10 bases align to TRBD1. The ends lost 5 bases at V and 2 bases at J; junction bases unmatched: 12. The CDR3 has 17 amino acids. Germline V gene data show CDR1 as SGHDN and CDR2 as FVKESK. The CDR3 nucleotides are TGTGCCAGCAGCTCCCCCCAAGGGACAGGGGACCCCTACGAGCAGTACTTC. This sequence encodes CASSSPQGTGDPYEQYF.

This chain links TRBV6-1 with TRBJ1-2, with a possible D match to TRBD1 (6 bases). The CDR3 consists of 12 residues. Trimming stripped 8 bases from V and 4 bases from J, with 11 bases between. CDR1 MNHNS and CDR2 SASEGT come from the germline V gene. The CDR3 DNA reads TGTGCCAGCTACAGGGACGCCTATGGCTACACCTTC. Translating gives CASYRDAYGYTF.

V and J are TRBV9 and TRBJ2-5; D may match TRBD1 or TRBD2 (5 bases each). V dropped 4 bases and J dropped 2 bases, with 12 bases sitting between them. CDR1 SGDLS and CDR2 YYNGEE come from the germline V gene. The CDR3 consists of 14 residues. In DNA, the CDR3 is TGTGCCAGCAGCCTCCGGGGCCTTCAAGAGACCCAGTACTTC. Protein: CASSLRGLQETQYF.

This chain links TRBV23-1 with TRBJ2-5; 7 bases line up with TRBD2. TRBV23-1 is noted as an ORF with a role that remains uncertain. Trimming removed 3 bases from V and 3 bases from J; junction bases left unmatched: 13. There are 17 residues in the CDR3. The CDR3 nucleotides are TGCGCCAGCAGTCACCAGCCCAGGACGGGGGGAGAAGAGACCCAGTACTTC. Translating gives CASSHQPRTGGEETQYF.

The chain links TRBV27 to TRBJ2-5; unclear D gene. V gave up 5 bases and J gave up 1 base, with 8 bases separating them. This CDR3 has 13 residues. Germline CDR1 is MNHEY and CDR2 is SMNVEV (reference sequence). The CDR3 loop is CASSREPQETQYF. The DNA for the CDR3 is TGTGCCAGCAGTCGCGAGCCCCAAGAGACCCAGTACTTC.

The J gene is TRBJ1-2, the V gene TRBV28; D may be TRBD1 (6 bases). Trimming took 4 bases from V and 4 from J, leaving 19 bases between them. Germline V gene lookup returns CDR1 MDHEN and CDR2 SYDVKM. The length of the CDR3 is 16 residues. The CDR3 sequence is CASSSPGGREGYGYTF. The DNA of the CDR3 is TGTGCCAGCAGTTCCCCCGGGGGGCGCGAGGGCTATGGCTACACCTTC.

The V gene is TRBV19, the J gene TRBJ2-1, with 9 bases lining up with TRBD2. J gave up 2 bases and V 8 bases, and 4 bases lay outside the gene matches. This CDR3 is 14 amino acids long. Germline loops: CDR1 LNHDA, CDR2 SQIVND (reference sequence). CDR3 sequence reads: CASLSGSPYNEQFF. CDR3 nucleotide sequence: TGTGCCAGTCTTAGCGGGAGCCCCTACAATGAGCAGTTCTTC.

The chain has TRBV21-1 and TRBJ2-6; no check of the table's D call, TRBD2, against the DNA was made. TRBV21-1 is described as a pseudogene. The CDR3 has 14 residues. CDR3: CASSKSSGANVLTF. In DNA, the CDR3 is TGTGCCAGCAGCAAGAGCTCTGGGGCCAACGTCCTGACTTTC.

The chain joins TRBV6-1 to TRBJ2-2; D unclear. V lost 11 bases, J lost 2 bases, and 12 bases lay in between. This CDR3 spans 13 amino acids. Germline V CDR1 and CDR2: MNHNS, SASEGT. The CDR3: CAGRLDNTGELFF. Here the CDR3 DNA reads TGTGCCGGACGACTCGATAACACCGGGGAGCTGTTTTTT.

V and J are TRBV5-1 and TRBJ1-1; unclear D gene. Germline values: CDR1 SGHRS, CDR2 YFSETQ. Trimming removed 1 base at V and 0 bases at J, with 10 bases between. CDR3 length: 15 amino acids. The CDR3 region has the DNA TGCGCCAGCAGCTTGTTATATAGAATGAACACTGAAGCTTTCTTT. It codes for CASSLLYRMNTEAFF.

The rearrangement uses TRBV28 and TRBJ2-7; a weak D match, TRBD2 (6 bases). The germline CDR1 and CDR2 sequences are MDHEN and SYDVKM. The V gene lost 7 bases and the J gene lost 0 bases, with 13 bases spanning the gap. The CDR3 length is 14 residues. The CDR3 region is CASNRGGSSYEQYF. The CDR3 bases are TGTGCCAGCAACCGGGGAGGAAGCTCCTACGAGCAGTACTTC.

The DNA of the CDR3 is TGTGCCAGCAGCCGCCCGGGAACTAACTATGGCTACACCTTC. Residues: CASSRPGTNYGYTF. The chain is built from TRBV5-4 and TRBJ1-2; D not resolved. Trimming stripped 4 bases from V and 0 bases from J, with 10 bases between. The CDR3 has 14 amino acids. The V gene's germline CDR1 is SGHNT and CDR2 YYREEE (reference sequence).

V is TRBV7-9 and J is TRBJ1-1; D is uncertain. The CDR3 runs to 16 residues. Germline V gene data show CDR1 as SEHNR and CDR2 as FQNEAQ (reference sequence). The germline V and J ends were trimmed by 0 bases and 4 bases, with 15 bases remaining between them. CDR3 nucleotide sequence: TGTGCCAGCAGCTTAGCCGGGGTCTCGCGGGGCACTGAAGCTTTCTTT. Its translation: CASSLAGVSRGTEAFF.

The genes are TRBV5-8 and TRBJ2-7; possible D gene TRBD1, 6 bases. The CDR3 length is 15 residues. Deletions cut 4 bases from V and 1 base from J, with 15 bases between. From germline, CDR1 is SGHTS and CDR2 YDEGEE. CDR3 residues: CASSPTLDRSYEQYF. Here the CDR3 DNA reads TGTGCCAGCAGCCCGACACTTGACAGGTCCTACGAGCAGTACTTC.

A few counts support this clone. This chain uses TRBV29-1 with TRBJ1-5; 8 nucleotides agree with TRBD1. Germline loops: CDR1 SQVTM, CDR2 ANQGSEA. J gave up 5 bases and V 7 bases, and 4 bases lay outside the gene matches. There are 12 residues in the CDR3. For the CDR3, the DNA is TGCAGCGGCCAGACAGGGGATCAGCCCCAGCATTTT. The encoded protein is CSGQTGDQPQHF. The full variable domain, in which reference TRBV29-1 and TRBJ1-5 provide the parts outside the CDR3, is SAVISQKPSRDICQRGTSLTIQCQVDSQVTMMFWYRQQPGQSLTLIATANQGSEATYESGFVIDKFPISRPNLTFSTLTVSNMSPEDSSIYLCSGQTGDQPQHFGDGTRLSIL.

The CDR3 sequence: CASSQVDPALGNTIYF. CDR3 coding DNA: TGCGCCAGCAGCCAAGTTGACCCGGCCCTCGGAAACACCATATATTTT. The V call is TRBV4-1, the J call TRBJ1-3; D remains unclear. The CDR3 runs 16 residues. V was pared by 1 base and J by 4 bases, with 14 bases between. From germline, CDR1 is MGHRA and CDR2 YSYEKL.

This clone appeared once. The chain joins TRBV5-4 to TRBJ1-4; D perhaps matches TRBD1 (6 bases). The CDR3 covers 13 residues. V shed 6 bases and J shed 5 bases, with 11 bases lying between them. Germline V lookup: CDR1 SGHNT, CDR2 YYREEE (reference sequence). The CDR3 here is CASKGELNEKLFF. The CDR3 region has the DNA TGTGCCAGCAAGGGGGAGCTAAATGAAAAACTGTTTTTT.

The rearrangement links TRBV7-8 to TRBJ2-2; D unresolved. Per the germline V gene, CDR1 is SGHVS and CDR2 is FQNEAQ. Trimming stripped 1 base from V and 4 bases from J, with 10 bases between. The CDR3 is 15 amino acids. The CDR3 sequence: CASSLVRVTTGELFF. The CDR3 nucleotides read TGTGCCAGCAGCTTAGTAAGGGTGACCACCGGGGAGCTGTTTTTT.

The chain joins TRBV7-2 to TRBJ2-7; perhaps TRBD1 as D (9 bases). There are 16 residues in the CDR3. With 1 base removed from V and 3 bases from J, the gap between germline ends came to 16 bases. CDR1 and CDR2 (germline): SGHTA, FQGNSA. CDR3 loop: CASSLGGGTGLYEQYF. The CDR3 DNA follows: TGTGCCAGCAGCTTAGGCGGGGGGACAGGGCTCTACGAGCAGTACTTC.

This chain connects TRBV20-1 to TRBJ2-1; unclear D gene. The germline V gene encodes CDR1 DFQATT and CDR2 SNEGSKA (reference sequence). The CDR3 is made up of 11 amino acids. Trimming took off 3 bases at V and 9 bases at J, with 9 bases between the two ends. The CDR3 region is CSASSIGEQFF. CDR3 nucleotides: TGCAGTGCTAGTAGCATCGGTGAGCAGTTCTTC.

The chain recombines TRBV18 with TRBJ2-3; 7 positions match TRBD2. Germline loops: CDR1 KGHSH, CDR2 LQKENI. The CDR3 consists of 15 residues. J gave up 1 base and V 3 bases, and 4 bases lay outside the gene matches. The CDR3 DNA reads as TGTGCCAGCTCACCGCTCCTAGCGGGCACAGATACGCAGTATTTT. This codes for CASSPLLAGTDTQYF.

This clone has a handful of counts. DNA of the CDR3: TGCAGCGGGGGACAGACAGAGAACACTGAAGCTTTCTTT. Translation gives CSGGQTENTEAFF. The chain links TRBV29-1 to TRBJ1-1; 7 nucleotides line up with TRBD1. Germline V gives CDR1 SQVTM, CDR2 ANQGSEA. The length of the CDR3 is 13 residues. V lost 7 bases and J lost 1; bases outside the gene matches: 6.

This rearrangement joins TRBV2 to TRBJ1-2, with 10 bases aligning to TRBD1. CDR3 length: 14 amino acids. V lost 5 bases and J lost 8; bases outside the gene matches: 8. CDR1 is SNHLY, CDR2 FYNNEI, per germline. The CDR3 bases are TGTGCCAGCAGTTCGGGACAGGGGTCGGCCGGCTACACCTTC. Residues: CASSSGQGSAGYTF.

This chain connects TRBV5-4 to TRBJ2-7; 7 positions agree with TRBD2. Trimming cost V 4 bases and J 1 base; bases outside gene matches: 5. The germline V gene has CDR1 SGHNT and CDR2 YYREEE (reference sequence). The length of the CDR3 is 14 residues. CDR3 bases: TGTGCCAGCAGCCGGCTAGCGGAATCCTACGAGCAGTACTTC. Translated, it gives CASSRLAESYEQYF.

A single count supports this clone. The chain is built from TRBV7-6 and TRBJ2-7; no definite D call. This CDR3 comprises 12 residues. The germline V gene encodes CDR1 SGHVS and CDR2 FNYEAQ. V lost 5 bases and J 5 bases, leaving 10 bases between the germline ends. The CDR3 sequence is CASSAFEDEQYF. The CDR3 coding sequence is TGTGCCAGCAGCGCTTTCGAAGACGAGCAGTACTTC.

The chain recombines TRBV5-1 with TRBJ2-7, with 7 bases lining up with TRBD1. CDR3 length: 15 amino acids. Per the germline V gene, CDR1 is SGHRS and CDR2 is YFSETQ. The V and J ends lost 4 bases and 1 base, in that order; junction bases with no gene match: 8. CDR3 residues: CASSQGGLGSYEQYF. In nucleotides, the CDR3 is TGCGCCAGCAGCCAAGGGGGCCTGGGATCCTACGAGCAGTACTTC. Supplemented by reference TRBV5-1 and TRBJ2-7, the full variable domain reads KAGVTQTPRYLIKTRGQQVTLSCSPISGHRSVSWYQQTPGQGLQFLFEYFSETQRNKGNFPGRFSGRQFSNSRSEMNVSTLELGDSALYLCASSQGGLGSYEQYFGPGTRLTVT.

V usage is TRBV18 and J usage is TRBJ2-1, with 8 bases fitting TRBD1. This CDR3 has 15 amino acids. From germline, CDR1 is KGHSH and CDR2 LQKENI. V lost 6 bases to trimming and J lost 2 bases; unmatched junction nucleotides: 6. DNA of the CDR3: TGTGCCAGCTCCCTAGGGACAGGAGCCTACAATGAGCAGTTCTTC. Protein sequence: CASSLGTGAYNEQFF.

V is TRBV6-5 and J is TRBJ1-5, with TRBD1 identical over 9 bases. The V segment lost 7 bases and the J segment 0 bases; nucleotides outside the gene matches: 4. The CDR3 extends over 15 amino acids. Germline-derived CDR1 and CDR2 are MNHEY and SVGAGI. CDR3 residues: CASKWDRDSNQPQHF. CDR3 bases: TGTGCCAGCAAGTGGGACAGGGATAGCAATCAGCCCCAGCATTTT.

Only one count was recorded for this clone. As DNA, the CDR3 is TGTGCCAGCAGCTGGCGACAGGGCCCCTATGGCTACACCTTC. Amino acid sequence: CASSWRQGPYGYTF. V usage is TRBV21-1 and J usage is TRBJ1-2; TRBD1, as called in the table, went unchecked against the DNA. TRBV21-1 is marked as a pseudogene. The CDR3 sequence is 14 residues long.